A selection of T cell receptor beta chains follows, all from one sample in a study of blood T cell repertoires in COVID-19. Profiling relied on immunoSEQ multiplex PCR, and the TCRdb table lists in-frame clones only, not all of them. The sample contains about 210,000 clones, 80% to 90% of which appear only once. Sequencing input: peripheral blood. The receptors come from a woman in her 50s with active or convalescent COVID-19. CDR3s include the opening cysteine and the closing phenylalanine or tryptophan. A D gene is named only where the DNA matches it firmly. Rows give clone size only sometimes, using once, few, many, or a class for an expanded clone.

j_gene,d_gene,abundance,v_gene,CDR3aa,CDR3nt
TRBJ1-2,TRBD1,.,TRBV5-6,CASRSQGRSYGYTF,TGTGCCAGCAGGTCACAGGGGAGAAGCTATGGCTACACCTTC
TRBJ1-2,TRBD1,.,TRBV29-1,CSVEFPGGYGYTF,TGCAGCGTTGAGTTCCCAGGGGGCTATGGCTACACCTTC
TRBJ1-2,TRBD1,.,TRBV28,CASSLFYRDRDGYTF,TGTGCCAGCAGTTTATTCTACCGGGACAGGGATGGCTACACCTTC
TRBJ2-1,.,.,TRBV5-3,CARSPRDSYNEQFF,TGTGCCAGAAGCCCCCGGGATTCCTACAATGAGCAGTTCTTC
TRBJ1-2,.,.,TRBV12-3/TRBV12-4,CASSSVNTGFYTF,TGTGCCAGCAGTTCAGTAAACACAGGGTTCTACACCTTC
TRBJ2-2,.,.,TRBV24-1,CATSGLTGNTGELFF,TGTGCCACCAGTGGCCTAACAGGGAACACCGGGGAGCTGTTTTTT
TRBJ1-1,TRBD1,.,TRBV19,CASSTRTGVRRMNTEAFF,TGTGCCAGTAGTACCCGGACAGGGGTTAGAAGGATGAACACTGAAGCTTTCTTT
TRBJ1-1,.,.,TRBV3-1/TRBV3-2,CASSQGTANTEAFF,TGTGCCAGCAGCCAAGGGACAGCGAACACTGAAGCTTTCTTT
TRBJ2-1,.,once,TRBV3-1/TRBV3-2,CASSYTDNEQFF,TGTGCCAGCAGCTACACAGACAATGAGCAGTTCTTC
TRBJ2-2,.,.,TRBV5-6,CASSYELNTGELFF,TGTGCCAGCAGCTACGAACTGAACACCGGGGAGCTGTTTTTT
TRBJ1-1,.,.,TRBV6-5,CASSYSLGQTTAFF,TGTGCCAGCAGTTACTCGCTTGGCCAAACCACGGCTTTCTTT
TRBJ2-3,TRBD2,.,TRBV18,CASSPPQTGTSGYF,TGTGCCAGCTCACCACCGCAAACCGGGACTAGCGGTTACTTT
TRBJ1-1,.,.,TRBV3-1/TRBV3-2,CASSLLGGQLNTEAFF,TGTGCCAGCAGCTTGCTTGGTGGGCAATTGAACACTGAAGCTTTCTTT
TRBJ1-6,.,.,TRBV2,CASSETTNSPLHF,TGTGCCAGCAGTGAAACTACTAATTCACCCCTCCACTTT
TRBJ1-6,.,.,TRBV3-1/TRBV3-2,CASSQGRVGGNSPLHF,TGTGCCAGCAGCCAAGGACGGGTAGGGGGTAATTCACCCCTCCACTTT
TRBJ1-5,.,.,TRBV24-1,CATSESNQPQHF,TGTGCCACCAGTGAGTCGAATCAGCCCCAGCATTTT
TRBJ2-3,TRBD2,.,TRBV10-2,CASSESKRGALQYF,TGCGCCAGCAGTGAGTCTAAGCGGGGGGCCCTGCAGTATTTT
TRBJ2-1,TRBD2,.,TRBV7-9,CATPPRASGSSYNEQFF,TGTGCCACCCCTCCCCGGGCTAGCGGTTCCTCCTACAATGAGCAGTTCTTC
TRBJ2-3,TRBD1,.,TRBV2,CASSLGQGPTDTQYF,TGTGCCAGCAGTCTCGGACAGGGGCCCACAGATACGCAGTATTTT
TRBJ2-5,TRBD2,.,TRBV27,CASSLLAGEETQYF,TGTGCCAGCAGTTTACTAGCGGGGGAAGAGACCCAGTACTTC
TRBJ1-4,.,.,TRBV2,CASSEAGASQEKLFF,TGTGCCAGCAGTGAAGCGGGAGCGAGTCAGGAAAAACTGTTTTTT
TRBJ2-2,.,.,TRBV6-1,CASSEEASGTGELFF,TGTGCCAGCAGTGAAGAGGCTTCAGGCACCGGGGAGCTGTTTTTT
TRBJ2-3,TRBD2,.,TRBV28,CASSSLAGAGTDTQYF,TGTGCCAGCAGTTCACTAGCGGGAGCAGGGACAGATACGCAGTATTTT
TRBJ2-5,TRBD1,.,TRBV7-2,CASSRDRGSGTQYF,TGTGCCAGCAGCCGGGACAGGGGTTCTGGGACCCAGTACTTC
TRBJ1-6,.,.,TRBV5-6,CASSFRQALRGSPLHF,TGTGCCAGCAGCTTCAGACAGGCCCTTAGGGGGTCACCCCTCCACTTT
TRBJ1-2,TRBD1,.,TRBV12-3/TRBV12-4,CASSLQGVYGYTF,TGTGCCAGCAGTTTACAGGGGGTATATGGCTACACCTTC
TRBJ2-7,.,.,TRBV30,CAWTLGGTAYYEQYF,TGTGCCTGGACCCTAGGAGGGACAGCCTACTACGAGCAGTACTTC
TRBJ1-4,.,once,TRBV6-5,CASSPSGGLDEKLFF,TGTGCCAGCAGCCCAAGCGGGGGGCTAGATGAAAAACTGTTTTTT
TRBJ1-2,.,.,TRBV5-1,CASSSLGDYGYTF,TGCGCCAGCAGCTCCCTAGGGGATTACGGCTACACCTTC
TRBJ2-2,.,.,TRBV6-5,CASAPGSTNTGELFF,TGTGCCAGCGCCCCTGGCAGTACGAACACCGGGGAGCTGTTTTTT
TRBJ1-5,TRBD1,.,TRBV19,CASSPGTGSNQPQHF,TGTGCCAGTAGTCCTGGGACAGGGAGCAATCAGCCCCAGCATTTT
TRBJ1-5,TRBD1,.,TRBV19,CASSKRGTGPNNQPQHF,TGTGCCAGTAGTAAACGAGGGACAGGGCCTAACAATCAGCCCCAGCATTTT
TRBJ1-5,TRBD1,.,TRBV12-3/TRBV12-4,CASSHWTGRQHF,TGTGCCAGCAGTCATTGGACAGGGCGCCAGCATTTT
TRBJ1-3,.,.,TRBV28,CASRVGPGSGNTIYF,TGTGCCAGCAGAGTGGGTCCAGGGTCTGGAAACACCATATATTTT
TRBJ1-4,.,.,TRBV19,CASRNRAGGTNEKLFF,TGTGCCAGCAGAAACAGGGCGGGTGGAACTAATGAAAAACTGTTTTTT
TRBJ2-1,TRBD2,.,TRBV5-1,CASTPGLHSPHEQFF,TGCGCCAGCACCCCGGGACTACACTCTCCGCATGAGCAGTTCTTC